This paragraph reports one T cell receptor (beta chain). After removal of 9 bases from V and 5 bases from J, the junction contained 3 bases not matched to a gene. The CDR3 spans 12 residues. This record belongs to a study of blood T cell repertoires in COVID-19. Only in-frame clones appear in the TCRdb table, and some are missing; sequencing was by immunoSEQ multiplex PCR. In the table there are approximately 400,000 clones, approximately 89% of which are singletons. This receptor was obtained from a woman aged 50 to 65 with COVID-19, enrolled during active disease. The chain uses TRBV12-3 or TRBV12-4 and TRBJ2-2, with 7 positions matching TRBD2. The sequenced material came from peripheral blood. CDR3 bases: TGTGCCAGTAGCGGGCCGACCGGGGAGCTGTTTTTT. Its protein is CASSGPTGELFF.